The source of this T cell receptor (beta chain) is a study of OX40 agonist ivuxolimab in advanced cancers. Looking at the study overall: Cancers in dose escalation were hepatocellular, melanoma, renal cell and head and neck.

The assay was immunoSEQ multiplex PCR, and TCRdb's table has in-frame clones only and misses some. The repertoire holds around 72,000 clones, with around 86% as singletons. A few counts support this clone. Its matching antigen is unknown. Sampled blood was obtained at baseline, cycle 4 day 1, and cycle 7 day 1. General study results and limits: Relative to CD4+ cells, CD8+ T cells on average had more expanded clones. Clonal expansion among partial responders at 0.1-3.0 mg/kg ranked near the lowest.

Germline CDR1 and CDR2: SGHVS and FQNEAQ. Trimming removed 4 bases at V and 0 bases at J, with 9 bases between. This CDR3 has 15 residues. This sample comprised CD4+ or CD8+ T cells sorted from blood, obtained in a trial of the OX40 agonist ivuxolimab. The TCR sequence derives from an adult with an advanced solid tumor such as melanoma, head and neck, liver or kidney cancer. The chain joins TRBV7-8 to TRBJ2-2; D not resolved. Written as DNA, the CDR3 is TGTGCCAGCAGCTCGGAATATCCGAACACCGGGGAGCTGTTTTTT. Translated: CASSSEYPNTGELFF.